The rows below give T cell receptor beta chains drawn from one sample of a study of long-term antiretroviral therapy in people with HIV. The repertoire was sequenced with immunoSEQ multiplex PCR; TCRdb's copy has only in-frame clones and lacks some. The sample has more than 25,000 clones; over 75% are singletons. The sequencing here drew on unsorted PBMCs, taken 2 years after starting antiretroviral therapy. The origin of the receptors is a man aged 50 or older with HIV. Both conserved end residues are part of each CDR3. Each record gives: V gene, D gene, CDR3 length, J gene, clone size, CDR3 protein, CDR3 DNA. D genes are given only for firm matches. Part of the rows lack a size; the others show once, few, many or a class for expanded clones.

>TRBV10-3|TRBD1|16|TRBJ2-7|.
CAISEFIGQGPYEQYF
TGTGCCATCAGTGAGTTCATCGGACAGGGGCCCTACGAGCAGTACTTC
>TRBV7-9|TRBD1|15|TRBJ1-2|.
CASTVGQGASGGYTF
TGTGCCAGCACCGTTGGACAGGGGGCTTCGGGAGGCTACACCTTC
>TRBV4-1|.|13|TRBJ2-7|.
CASSQESSYEQYF
TGCGCCAGCAGCCAAGAGAGCTCCTACGAGCAGTACTTC
>TRBV7-2|.|18|TRBJ1-2|.
CASSLVQDPYSPVYGYTF
TGTGCCAGCAGTCTGGTACAGGATCCCTACTCCCCCGTCTATGGCTACACCTTC
>TRBV18|.|13|TRBJ1-4|.
CASSSGPREKLFF
TGTGCCAGCTCGTCCGGGCCTAGGGAAAAACTGTTTTTT
>TRBV7-6|.|12|TRBJ1-2|few
CASSLLGELYTF
TGTGCCAGCAGCTTATTAGGGGAACTCTACACCTTC
>TRBV6-6|.|16|TRBJ1-4|.
CASSLWTVATNEKLFF
TGTGCCAGCAGTTTATGGACGGTTGCAACTAATGAAAAACTGTTTTTT
>TRBV6-1|TRBD1|13|TRBJ1-2|.
CASRRGQDYGYTF
TGTGCCAGCAGGAGGGGGCAGGACTATGGCTACACCTTC
>TRBV7-9|.|15|TRBJ2-5|once
CASSLALGGRETQYF
TGTGCCAGCAGCTTAGCGTTGGGGGGCAGAGAGACCCAGTACTTC
>TRBV9|.|15|TRBJ2-1|.
CASSTDGGSYNEQFF
TGTGCCAGCAGCACGGACGGGGGCTCCTACAATGAGCAGTTCTTC
>TRBV6-1|TRBD2|14|TRBJ2-7|.
CASSDGGRGYEQYF
TGTGCCAGCAGTGATGGCGGGAGGGGGTACGAGCAGTACTTC
>TRBV11-1|TRBD2|16|TRBJ2-7|.
CASSVGTSGSIYEQYF
TGTGCCAGCAGCGTAGGGACTAGCGGGTCGATATACGAGCAGTACTTC
>TRBV4-3|.|15|TRBJ1-6|.
CASSLFSNGNSPLHF
TGCGCCAGCAGCCTTTTCTCAAACGGAAATTCACCCCTCCACTTT
>TRBV10-3|TRBD1|12|TRBJ2-7|.
CATQGTGDEQYF
TGTGCCACCCAAGGGACAGGGGACGAGCAGTACTTC
>TRBV2|.|14|TRBJ2-5|.
CASSRLRNQETQYF
TGTGCCAGCAGCCGTCTTCGAAACCAAGAGACCCAGTACTTC
>TRBV10-1|.|15|TRBJ1-5|few
CASSLGRASNQPQHF
TGCGCCAGCAGTCTCGGACGGGCTAGCAATCAGCCCCAGCATTTT
>TRBV20-1|.|11|TRBJ2-3|.
CSARAQDTQYF
TGCAGTGCTAGAGCCCAAGATACGCAGTATTTT
>TRBV21-1|.|15|TRBJ2-3|.
CASSKVGTATDTQYF
TGTGCCAGCAGCAAAGTGGGGACGGCTACAGATACGCAGTATTTT
>TRBV10-3|.|13|TRBJ1-1|.
CAISDVGGAEAFF
TGTGCCATCAGTGACGTAGGGGGGGCTGAAGCTTTCTTT
>TRBV28|TRBD1|16|TRBJ2-3|.
CASSSGQGITQDTQYF
TGTGCCAGCAGTTCGGGACAGGGGATCACACAAGATACGCAGTATTTT
>TRBV2|.|13|TRBJ2-7|.
CASREIRAYEQYF
TGTGCCAGCAGGGAAATAAGAGCCTACGAGCAGTACTTC
>TRBV6-5|.|16|TRBJ1-2|few
CASSYGTDSILHGYTF
TGTGCCAGCAGTTACGGGACGGATTCTATTTTGCATGGCTACACCTTC
>TRBV9|.|16|TRBJ1-1|.
CASSPEGSGVTTEAFF
TGTGCCAGCAGCCCAGAGGGTTCAGGGGTAACTACTGAAGCTTTCTTT
>TRBV7-2|.|14|TRBJ1-6|once
CASSLSGGGSPLHF
TGTGCCAGCAGCTTATCAGGAGGGGGTTCACCCCTCCACTTT
>TRBV11-2|.|14|TRBJ2-3|.
CASSPGLSTDTQYF
TGTGCCAGCAGCCCCGGACTAAGCACAGATACGCAGTATTTT
>TRBV28|.|16|TRBJ2-7|.
CASSDQGGYQYSGQYF
TGTGCCAGCAGCGACCAGGGGGGGTACCAATATTCGGGGCAGTACTTC
>TRBV10-3|.|14|TRBJ1-1|.
CAISAALTNTEAFF
TGTGCCATCAGTGCTGCCTTGACGAACACTGAAGCTTTCTTT
>TRBV7-9|.|13|TRBJ2-7|.
CASSPPLAYEQYF
TGTGCCAGCAGCCCGCCTCTTGCCTACGAGCAGTACTTC
>TRBV19|.|15|TRBJ1-4|.
CASSWATGQNEKLFF
TGTGCCAGTAGTTGGGCGACAGGCCAAAATGAAAAACTGTTTTTT
>TRBV7-8|.|13|TRBJ1-2|.
CASSSSANYGYTF
TGTGCCAGCAGCTCCTCGGCGAACTATGGCTACACCTTC
>TRBV4-1|TRBD1|15|TRBJ2-5|.
CASSQDGTAQETQYF
TGCGCCAGCAGCCAAGATGGGACAGCCCAAGAGACCCAGTACTTC
>TRBV11-3|.|13|TRBJ1-2|.
CASSLAGNDGYTF
TGTGCCAGCAGCTTAGCGGGAAATGATGGCTACACCTTC
>TRBV28|TRBD1|16|TRBJ1-5|.
CASSSSRGLGNQPQHF
TGTGCCAGCAGTTCATCCAGGGGGCTCGGCAATCAGCCCCAGCATTTT
>TRBV19|TRBD1|15|TRBJ2-5|once
CASSIGTGYELYQYF
TGTGCCAGTAGTATAGGGACAGGGTACGAGCTATACCAGTACTTC
>TRBV18|.|16|TRBJ2-1|.
CASSPAGVYFYNEQFF
TGTGCCAGCTCACCAGCAGGGGTTTATTTCTACAATGAGCAGTTCTTC
>TRBV29-1|.|11|TRBJ1-1|.
CSVERGGEAFF
TGCAGCGTTGAAAGGGGAGGCGAAGCTTTCTTT
>TRBV30|.|15|TRBJ2-7|.
CAWSVRAGEAYEQYF
TGTGCCTGGAGTGTACGGGCGGGCGAAGCCTACGAGCAGTACTTC
>TRBV28|.|14|TRBJ1-5|.
CASSSGQFNQPQHF
TGTGCCAGCAGTTCAGGACAGTTCAATCAGCCCCAGCATTTT
>TRBV7-2|.|12|TRBJ1-2|.
CASSLVGYGYTF
TGTGCCAGCAGCTTAGTAGGATATGGCTACACCTTC
>TRBV30|.|12|TRBJ1-1|.
CAWSQANTEAFF
TGTGCCTGGAGCCAGGCGAACACTGAAGCTTTCTTT
>TRBV7-2|.|14|TRBJ1-1|.
CASSLVARYTEAFF
TGTGCCAGCAGCTTAGTCGCGCGGTACACTGAAGCTTTCTTT
>TRBV19|TRBD1|14|TRBJ2-2|few
CASKRDRNTGELFF
TGTGCCAGTAAACGGGACAGGAACACCGGGGAGCTGTTTTTT